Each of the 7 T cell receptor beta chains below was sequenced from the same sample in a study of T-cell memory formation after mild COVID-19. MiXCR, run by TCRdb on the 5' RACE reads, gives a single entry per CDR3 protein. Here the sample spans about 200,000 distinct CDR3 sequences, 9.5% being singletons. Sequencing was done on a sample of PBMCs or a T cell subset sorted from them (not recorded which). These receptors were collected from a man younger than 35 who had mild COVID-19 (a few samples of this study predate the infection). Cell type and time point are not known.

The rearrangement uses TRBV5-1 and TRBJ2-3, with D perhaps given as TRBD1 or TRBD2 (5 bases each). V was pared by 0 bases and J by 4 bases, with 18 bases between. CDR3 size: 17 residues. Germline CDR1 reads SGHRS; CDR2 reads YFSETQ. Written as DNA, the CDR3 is TGCGCCAGCAGCTTGGGATCCATCCTACTGGGGGCAGATACGCAGTATTTT. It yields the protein CASSLGSILLGADTQYF.

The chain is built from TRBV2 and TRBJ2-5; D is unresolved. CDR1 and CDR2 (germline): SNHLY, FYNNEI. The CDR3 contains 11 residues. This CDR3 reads CDRNTQETQYF. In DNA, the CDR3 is TGTGACAGAAACACCCAAGAGACCCAGTACTTC. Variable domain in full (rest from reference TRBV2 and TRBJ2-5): EPEVTQTPSHQVTQMGQEVILRCVPISNHLYFYWYRQILGQKVEFLVSFYNNEISEKSEIFDDQFSVERPDGSNFTLKIRSTKLEDSAMYFCDRNTQETQYFGPGTRLLVL.

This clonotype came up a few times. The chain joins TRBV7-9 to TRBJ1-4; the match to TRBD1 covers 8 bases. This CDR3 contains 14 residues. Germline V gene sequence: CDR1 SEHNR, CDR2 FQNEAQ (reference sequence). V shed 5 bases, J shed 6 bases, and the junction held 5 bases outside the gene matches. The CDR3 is CASSRTGYHEKLFF. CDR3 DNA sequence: TGTGCCAGCAGCCGGACAGGGTATCATGAAAAACTGTTTTTT. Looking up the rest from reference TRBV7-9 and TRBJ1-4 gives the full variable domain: DTGVSQNPRHKITKRGQNVTFRCDPISEHNRLYWYRQTLGQGPEFLTYFQNEAQLEKSRLLSDRFSAERPKGSFSTLEIQRTEQGDSAMYLCASSRTGYHEKLFFGSGTQLSVL.

The CDR3 sequence: CASSRNRDQPQHF. In DNA form, the CDR3 reads TGTGCCAGCAGCAGAAACAGGGACCAGCCCCAGCATTTT. The rearrangement uses TRBV12-3 or TRBV12-4 and TRBJ1-5; possibly TRBD1 for D (6 bases). The CDR3 consists of 13 residues. V dropped 6 bases and J dropped 7 bases, with 13 bases sitting between them.

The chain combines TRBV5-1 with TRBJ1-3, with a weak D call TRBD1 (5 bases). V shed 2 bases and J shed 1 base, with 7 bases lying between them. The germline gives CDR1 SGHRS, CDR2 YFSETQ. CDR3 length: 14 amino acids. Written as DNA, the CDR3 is TGCGCCAGCAGCTTTGGGACGTCTGGAAACACCATATATTTT. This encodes CASSFGTSGNTIYF.

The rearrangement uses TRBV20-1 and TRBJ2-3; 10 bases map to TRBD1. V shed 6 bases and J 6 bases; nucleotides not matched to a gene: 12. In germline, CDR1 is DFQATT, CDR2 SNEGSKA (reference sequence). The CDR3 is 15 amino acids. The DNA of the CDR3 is TGCAGTGCCACATGGCGGACAGGGGGTTCCGATACGCAGTATTTT. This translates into CSATWRTGGSDTQYF.

The CDR3 DNA reads as TGTGCCAGCAGCGGGCCGGGGGGCGATGGCTACACCTTC. Its protein is CASSGPGGDGYTF. This chain joins TRBV9 and TRBJ1-2; the D gene is possibly TRBD1 (6 bases). V dropped 3 bases and J dropped 6 bases, with 12 bases sitting between them. This CDR3 region has 13 residues. Germline assignment: CDR1 SGDLS and CDR2 YYNGEE.